These 24 T cell receptor beta chains share one sample of origin, sequenced in a study of long-term antiretroviral therapy in people with HIV. With survey level as its setting, the immunoSEQ assay was v3.0. The table came from immunoSEQ multiplex PCR; TCRdb's copy has only in-frame clones and leaves some out. This sample yields approximately 20,000 clones, of which roughly 79% are seen a single time; approximately 6.9% belongs to the top ten. Sample: unsorted PBMCs, taken 2.2 years after starting antiretroviral therapy. The receptors come from a man aged 45 to 65 with HIV.

The rearrangement joins TRBV28 to TRBJ1-5; 7 nucleotides match TRBD1. CDR3 length equals 16 residues. Germline CDR1 and CDR2: MDHEN and SYDVKM. The junction had 7 bases not matched to a gene; V was cut back by 2 bases and J by 3 bases. CDR3 protein: CASSLRAGGNNQPQHF. CDR3 DNA sequence: TGTGCCAGCAGTTTAAGGGCAGGGGGGAACAATCAGCCCCAGCATTTT.

This chain links TRBV28 with TRBJ1-2; weak D call: TRBD1 (6 bases). V shed 6 bases and J shed 2 bases, with 10 bases lying between them. CDR1 and CDR2 from the germline V gene are MDHEN and SYDVKM. CDR3 length: 13 residues. The DNA of the CDR3 is TGTGCCAGCAGAATTGACAGGAACTATGGCTACACCTTC. Translation: CASRIDRNYGYTF.

V and J are TRBV18 and TRBJ1-2, with TRBD1 as a possible D gene (5 bases). The germline V and J ends were trimmed by 1 base and 6 bases, with 15 bases remaining between them. The CDR3 spans 15 residues. Per the germline V gene, CDR1 is KGHSH and CDR2 is LQKENI. The CDR3 region is CASSPRIQGGDGYTF. The CDR3 DNA is TGTGCCAGCTCACCACGCATCCAGGGAGGGGATGGCTACACCTTC.

The gene calls are TRBV27 and TRBJ1-6, with D unresolved. This CDR3 is 13 amino acids long. Trimming took off 5 bases at V and 9 bases at J, with 11 bases between the two ends. The germline V gene has CDR1 MNHEY and CDR2 SMNVEV (reference sequence). CDR3 in amino acids: CASSLTAGSPLHF. The CDR3 region has the DNA TGTGCCAGCAGTCTAACGGCGGGTTCACCCCTCCACTTT.

This chain uses TRBV5-1 with TRBJ2-1, with D tentatively TRBD1 or TRBD2 (6 bases each). Between the trimmed V and J ends, which lost 0 bases and 0 bases, there was a span of 16 bases. CDR1 and CDR2 from the germline V gene are SGHRS and YFSETQ. This CDR3 contains 18 residues. The chain's CDR3 is CASSLDVGGPGSYNEQFF. As DNA, the CDR3 is TGCGCCAGCAGCTTGGACGTTGGGGGGCCCGGCTCCTACAATGAGCAGTTCTTC.

The V and J genes are TRBV7-9 and TRBJ2-1; tentatively, D is TRBD1 or TRBD2 (5 bases each). V lost 8 bases, J lost 7 bases, and 15 bases lay in between. Germline V gene data show CDR1 as SEHNR and CDR2 as FQNEAQ (reference sequence). The CDR3 is 13 residues long. CDR3: CASQGPRGNEQFF. CDR3 nucleotide sequence: TGTGCCAGCCAGGGCCCCCGAGGGAATGAGCAGTTCTTC.

DNA of the CDR3: TGTGCCAGCAGCGAAGGCCCCAATCAGCCCCAGCATTTT. It translates to CASSEGPNQPQHF. The chain is built from TRBV5-6 and TRBJ1-5; D not certain. V was trimmed by 4 bases and J by 3 bases, leaving 8 bases between them. The CDR3 runs to 13 residues. CDR1 and CDR2 (germline): SGHDT, YYEEEE.

The chain carries TRBV7-6 and TRBJ2-7; TRBD1 is a possible D gene (6 bases). The ends were cut back, 1 base at V and 3 bases at J, with 13 bases in the middle. The CDR3 covers 15 residues. CDR1 is SGHVS and CDR2 is FNYEAQ in the germline V gene. CDR3 sequence reads: CASSLGGGEGYEQYF. The CDR3 nucleotides are TGTGCCAGCAGCTTAGGTGGGGGCGAGGGCTACGAGCAGTACTTC.

The gene calls are TRBV29-1 and TRBJ2-5; D perhaps matches TRBD2 (5 bases). The CDR3 contains 13 residues. Germline V gene lookup returns CDR1 SQVTM and CDR2 ANQGSEA. Trimming left V 1 base short and J 3 bases short, with 9 bases between. The CDR3 coding sequence is TGCAGCGTTGAAGTGCGGGTAAAAGAGACCCAGTACTTC. It yields the protein CSVEVRVKETQYF. Full variable domain (missing parts from reference TRBV29-1 and TRBJ2-5): SAVISQKPSRDICQRGTSLTIQCQVDSQVTMMFWYRQQPGQSLTLIATANQGSEATYESGFVIDKFPISRPNLTFSTLTVSNMSPEDSSIYLCSVEVRVKETQYFGPGTRLLVL.

The rearrangement joins TRBV25-1 to TRBJ1-2, with a weak D call TRBD1 (6 bases). The length of the CDR3 is 17 residues. V lost 2 bases and J lost 5, with 21 bases in between. Germline V CDR1 and CDR2: MGHDK, SYGVNS. CDR3 region: CASSEGAGGGTLYGYTF. The CDR3 bases are TGTGCCAGCAGTGAAGGGGCAGGAGGGGGGACTCTATATGGCTACACCTTC.

CDR3 residues: CASSAGLASYEQYF. CDR3 nucleotide sequence: TGTGCCAGCTCAGCTGGACTAGCGTCTTACGAGCAGTACTTC. V usage is TRBV18 and J usage is TRBJ2-7; 9 nucleotides align to TRBD2. The CDR3 has 14 amino acids. Germline CDR1 reads KGHSH; CDR2 reads LQKENI. Trimming at V came to 5 bases and at J to 4 bases, leaving 6 bases not matched to a gene. The whole variable domain, filled in from reference TRBV18 and TRBJ2-7, reads NAGVMQNPRHLVRRRGQEARLRCSPMKGHSHVYWYRQLPEEGLKFMVYLQKENIIDESGMPKERFSAEFPKEGPSILRIQQVVRGDSAAYFCASSAGLASYEQYFGPGTRLTVT.

The V and J genes are TRBV18 and TRBJ2-7, with TRBD1 matching 9 bases. The V gene end was trimmed by 2 bases and the J gene end by 0 bases; junction bases not matched to a gene: 5. Germline V gene data show CDR1 as KGHSH and CDR2 as LQKENI. This CDR3 is 16 amino acids long. CDR3 region: CASSPYPTGGSYEQYF. The CDR3 DNA sequence: TGTGCCAGCTCACCATATCCGACAGGGGGCTCCTACGAGCAGTACTTC. The full variable domain, its missing parts supplied by reference TRBV18 and TRBJ2-7, is NAGVMQNPRHLVRRRGQEARLRCSPMKGHSHVYWYRQLPEEGLKFMVYLQKENIIDESGMPKERFSAEFPKEGPSILRIQQVVRGDSAAYFCASSPYPTGGSYEQYFGPGTRLTVT.

The gene calls are TRBV5-1 and TRBJ2-1; D might be TRBD2 (6 bases). Trimming left V 4 bases short and J 8 bases short, with 16 bases between. Germline assignment: CDR1 SGHRS and CDR2 YFSETQ. This CDR3 has 14 residues. The DNA of the CDR3 is TGCGCCAGCAGCACCCGGAGGGGCGGGGATGAGCAGTTCTTC. Translated: CASSTRRGGDEQFF.

This chain joins TRBV4-3 and TRBJ1-2; no reliable D call. This CDR3 contains 13 residues. The ends were cut back, 0 bases at V and 4 bases at J, with 6 bases in the middle. Per the germline V gene, CDR1 is LGHNA and CDR2 is YSLEER. CDR3 nucleotide sequence: TGCGCCAGCAGCCAAGATGTACGCTATGGCTACACCTTC. This gives the protein CASSQDVRYGYTF.

The chain couples TRBV7-3 to TRBJ2-7, with 7 bases lining up with TRBD1. In germline, CDR1 is SGHTA, CDR2 FQGTGA. The trim removed 1 base at V and 2 bases at J, leaving 2 bases unmatched. The CDR3 extends over 14 amino acids. CDR3 DNA sequence: TGTGCCAGCAGCTTAAAAGGGGGCCCCTACGAGCAGTACTTC. It yields the protein CASSLKGGPYEQYF.

This clone was seen once. The chain has TRBV6-5 and TRBJ1-5; the D gene is possibly TRBD1 (5 bases). The V end was cut by 6 bases, the J end by 7 bases, with 19 bases between. The CDR3 is made up of 15 amino acids. Germline assignment: CDR1 MNHEY and CDR2 SVGAGI. CDR3: CASRALTGARQPQHF. CDR3 DNA: TGTGCCAGCAGAGCCCTAACAGGAGCCCGCCAGCCCCAGCATTTT.

This rearrangement joins TRBV5-4 to TRBJ2-5, with 11 nucleotides matching TRBD1. The V gene's germline CDR1 is SGHNT and CDR2 YYREEE (reference sequence). With V trimmed by 4 bases and J by 5 bases, 7 bases remained unmatched. The CDR3 consists of 15 residues. The CDR3 DNA is TGTGCCAGCAGCCTCGGGGACAGGGGGAGGGAGACCCAGTACTTC. This gives the protein CASSLGDRGRETQYF.

In nucleotides, the CDR3 is TGTGCCAGCAGCCCTACCCGTCTACCGTACTTC. Its protein product is CASSPTRLPYF. The gene calls are TRBV5-8 and TRBJ2-7; D not resolved. Trimming removed 4 bases at V and 12 bases at J, with 14 bases between. CDR3 size: 11 residues. Germline CDR1 and CDR2: SGHTS and YDEGEE. The full variable domain, its missing parts supplied by reference TRBV5-8 and TRBJ2-7, is EAGVTQSPTHLIKTRGQQATLRCSPISGHTSVYWYQQALGLGLQFLLWYDEGEERNRGNFPPRFSGRQFPNYSSELNVNALELEDSALYLCASSPTRLPYFGPGTRLTVT.

This rearrangement joins TRBV27 to TRBJ2-5, with 7 bases identical to TRBD1. Germline trimming cut 6 bases from V and 5 bases from J; bases unmatched to any gene: 12. Per the germline V gene, CDR1 is MNHEY and CDR2 is SMNVEV (reference sequence). The length of the CDR3 is 15 residues. The CDR3 DNA follows: TGTGCCAGCAGCCAAGGGACAGCCGGGCGGGAGACCCAGTACTTC. It yields the protein CASSQGTAGRETQYF.

The V and J genes are TRBV7-9 and TRBJ2-7, with D uncertain. CDR1 SEHNR and CDR2 FQNEAQ come from the germline V gene (reference sequence). The CDR3 consists of 12 residues. The V end lost 6 bases, the J end lost 6 bases, and 12 bases lay between the germline ends. DNA for the CDR3: TGTGCCAGCAGTACCTTAGAGGTCGAGCAGTACTTC. It is translated as CASSTLEVEQYF.

This chain connects TRBV19 to TRBJ2-1; tentatively, D is TRBD1 or TRBD2 (5 bases each). Trimming removed 4 bases at V and 0 bases at J, with 7 bases between. This CDR3 comprises 14 residues. Germline-derived CDR1 and CDR2 are LNHDA and SQIVND (reference sequence). In nucleotides, the CDR3 is TGTGCCAGTAGTAAGGGGACCTCCTACAATGAGCAGTTCTTC. This translates into CASSKGTSYNEQFF.

Regarding this clone: The same CDR3 arises from other DNA sequences in this sample as well. This chain links TRBV11-3 with TRBJ2-5; D remains unclear. V lost 0 bases, J lost 5 bases, and 4 bases lay in between. This CDR3 has 12 amino acids. Germline CDR1 SGHNT, CDR2 YENEEA. The chain's CDR3 is CASSLDGETQYF. The CDR3 DNA reads as TGTGCCAGCAGCTTAGACGGTGAGACCCAGTACTTC.

The chain recombines TRBV19 with TRBJ2-7; tentative D call: TRBD1 (6 bases). Trimming cost V 1 base and J 7 bases, with 17 bases left between them. The germline gives CDR1 LNHDA, CDR2 SQIVND (reference sequence). The CDR3 is made up of 15 amino acids. Written as DNA, the CDR3 is TGTGCCAGTAGTATAGGGGGACACGGGAAGAGAGAGCAGTACTTC. Its translation is CASSIGGHGKREQYF.

The chain employs TRBV18 and TRBJ2-7, with 9 nucleotides matching TRBD1. The CDR3 runs to 12 residues. CDR1 KGHSH and CDR2 LQKENI come from the germline V gene. J gave up 11 bases and V 5 bases, and 7 bases lay outside the gene matches. CDR3 loop: CASSTGQGEKYF. The CDR3 DNA is TGTGCCAGCTCAACGGGACAGGGAGAGAAGTACTTC. Based on the CDR3 plus reference TRBV18 and TRBJ2-7, the full variable domain is NAGVMQNPRHLVRRRGQEARLRCSPMKGHSHVYWYRQLPEEGLKFMVYLQKENIIDESGMPKERFSAEFPKEGPSILRIQQVVRGDSAAYFCASSTGQGEKYFGPGTRLTVT.